The 8 T cell receptor beta chains below all came from one sample that was sequenced in a study of tumor and adjacent non-tumor tissue in lung cancer. Three rounds of nested PCR, following a modified ARM-PCR protocol, produced the TCRbeta library. MiXCR, applied by TCRdb to the multiplex PCR reads, yields one record per CDR3 protein. The table includes about 200,000 distinct CDR3 sequences, 60% to 85% detected once. The template was RNA from unsorted bulk tissue. Sequencing was done on a sample of lung tumor tissue. Receptor source: a man aged 55 to 69 with non-small cell lung cancer.

About this clonotype itself: A read error may account for a junction end that differs from germline. The chain recombines TRBV20-1 with TRBJ1-2; D gene uncertain. This CDR3 has 12 residues. Per germline, CDR1 DFQATT and CDR2 SNEGSKA (reference sequence). CDR3 in amino acids: CSPLAVGRDYTF. The DNA for the CDR3 is TGCAGCCCGTTAGCTGTAGGCCGAGACTACACTTTC.

Comments on this clonotype: Given a much more abundant clone one base away, this may be a read error. The CDR3 loop reads CASTLPTDSGNSIYF. The CDR3 bases are TGTGCCAGCACCCTTCCGACGGACTCTGGAAACAGCATATATTTT. The chain has TRBV28 and TRBJ1-3; D is unclear. The CDR3 is 15 amino acids. CDR1 and CDR2 from the germline V gene are MDHEN and SYDVKM.

With regard to this clonotype: A much larger clone lies one base from this, so it may be a read error. The chain employs TRBV20-1 and TRBJ1-5; D is ambiguous. From germline, CDR1 is DFQATT and CDR2 SNEGSKA (reference sequence). Trimming pared 7 bases from V and 1 base from J, leaving 11 bases between. The CDR3 has 13 amino acids. Here the CDR3 reads CSDSGSSNQPQHF. CDR3 DNA sequence: TGCAGTGATAGCGGTAGCAGCAATCAGCCCCAGCATTTT.

The chain links TRBV5-5 to TRBJ1-2, with TRBD1 matching over 7 bases. The CDR3 has 15 amino acids. Germline V gene lookup returns CDR1 SGHKS and CDR2 YYEKEE (reference sequence). The J segment lost 5 bases and the V segment lost 4 bases, leaving 11 bases of the junction unmatched. The CDR3 region has the DNA TGTGCCAGCAGCCGAGAGGGGGCCCGTACATATGGCTACACCTTC. Its translation: CASSREGARTYGYTF.

This clonotype was counted only a few times. Since no conserved phenylalanine or tryptophan closes the CDR3, a read error is the likely cause. This sequence joins TRBV6-6 and TRBJ2-7, with 13 positions matching TRBD2. Germline CDR1 MNHNY, CDR2 SVGAGI (reference sequence). The CDR3 sequence is 16 residues long. Germline trimming cut 6 bases from V and 4 bases from J; bases unmatched to any gene: 9. In DNA form, the CDR3 reads TGTGCCAGCAGACGTACCGGGACTAGCGGGAATTACGAGCAGTACTTA. Translating gives CASRRTGTSGNYEQYL.

V usage is TRBV6-1 and J usage is TRBJ2-7; D is unresolved. The CDR3 consists of 14 residues. V dropped 4 bases and J dropped 1 base, with 11 bases sitting between them. The germline V gene has CDR1 MNHNS and CDR2 SASEGT. The CDR3 DNA reads TGTGCCAGCAGTGTCTCCGTGAAGTCCTACGAGCAGTACTTC. It yields the protein CASSVSVKSYEQYF.

This clonotype was seen once. Its ends do not fully match the called genes, so a read error is possible. The rearrangement uses TRBV11-2 and TRBJ2-3, with TRBD1 matching 8 bases. Germline values: CDR1 SGHAT, CDR2 FQNNGV. The CDR3 has 15 residues. CDR3 protein: CASSLGTGGPDTRYF. CDR3 in DNA: TGCGCCAGCAGCTTAGGGACAGGAGGGCCAGATACGCGGTATTTT. The full variable domain, its missing parts supplied by reference TRBV11-2 and TRBJ2-3, is EAGVAQSPRYKIIEKRQSVAFWCNPISGHATLYWYQQILGQGPKLLIQFQNNGVVDDSQLPKDRFSAERLKGVDSTLKIQPAKLEDSAVYLCASSLGTGGPDTRYFGPGTRLTVL.

Worth noting for this clonotype: This sequence may be a read error, since a much larger clone differs from it by one base. This chain links TRBV6-5 with TRBJ2-1; D perhaps matches TRBD2 (5 bases). From germline, CDR1 is MNHEY and CDR2 SVGAGI. The CDR3 extends over 11 amino acids. Written as DNA, the CDR3 is TGTGCCAGCACCGCTGACACTAGGCAGCTCTTC. Its translation is CASTADTRQLF.